The entry that follows covers one T cell receptor (beta chain) sequence. This entry is derived from a study of blood T cell repertoires in COVID-19. Clones were read by immunoSEQ multiplex PCR, and TCRdb kept only the in-frame ones, dropping some. The sample carries about 190,000 clones, around 89% recorded once. The origin of this receptor is a man in his fifties with acute or convalescent COVID-19. The specimen sequenced was peripheral blood.

In DNA form, the CDR3 reads TGTGCCAGCAGCTTTGGACAGGATCAGCCCCAGCATTTT. It is translated as CASSFGQDQPQHF. The chain carries TRBV7-9 and TRBJ1-5; 7 positions agree with TRBD1. The V gene's germline CDR1 is SEHNR and CDR2 FQNEAQ (reference sequence). The CDR3 is 13 amino acids. Trimming took 3 bases from V and 5 from J; bases not matched to a gene: 1.